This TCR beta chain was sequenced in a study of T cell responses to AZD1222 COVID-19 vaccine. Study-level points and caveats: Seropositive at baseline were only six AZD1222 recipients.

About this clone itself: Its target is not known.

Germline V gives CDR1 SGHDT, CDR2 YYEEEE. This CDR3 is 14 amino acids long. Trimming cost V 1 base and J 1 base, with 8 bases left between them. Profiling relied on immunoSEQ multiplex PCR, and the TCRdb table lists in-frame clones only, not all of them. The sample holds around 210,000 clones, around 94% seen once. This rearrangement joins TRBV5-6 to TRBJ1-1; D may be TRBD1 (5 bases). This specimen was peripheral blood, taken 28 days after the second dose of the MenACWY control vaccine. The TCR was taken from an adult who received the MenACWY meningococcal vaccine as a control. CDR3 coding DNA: TGTGCCAGCAGCTTGCAGGGCCCGAACACTGAAGCTTTCTTT. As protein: CASSLQGPNTEAFF.